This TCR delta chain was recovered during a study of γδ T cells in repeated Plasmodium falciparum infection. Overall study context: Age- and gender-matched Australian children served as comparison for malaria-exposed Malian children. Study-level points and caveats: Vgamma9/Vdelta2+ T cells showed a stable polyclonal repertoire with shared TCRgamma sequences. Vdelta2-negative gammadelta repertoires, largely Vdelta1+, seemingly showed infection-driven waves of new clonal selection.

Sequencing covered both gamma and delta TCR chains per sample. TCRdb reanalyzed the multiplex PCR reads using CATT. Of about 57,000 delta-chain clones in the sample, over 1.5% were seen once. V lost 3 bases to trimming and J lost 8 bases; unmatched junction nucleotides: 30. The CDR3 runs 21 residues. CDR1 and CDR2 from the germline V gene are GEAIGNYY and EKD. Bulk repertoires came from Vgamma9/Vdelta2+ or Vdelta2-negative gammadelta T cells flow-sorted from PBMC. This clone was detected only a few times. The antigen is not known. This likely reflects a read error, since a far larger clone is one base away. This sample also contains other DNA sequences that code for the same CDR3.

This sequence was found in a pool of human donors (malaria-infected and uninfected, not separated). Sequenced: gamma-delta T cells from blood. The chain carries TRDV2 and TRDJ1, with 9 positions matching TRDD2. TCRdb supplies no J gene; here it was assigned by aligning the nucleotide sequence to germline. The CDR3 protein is CACDQAPSYVEGKVRNDKLIF. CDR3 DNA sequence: TGTGCCTGTGACCAAGCACCTTCCTACGTGGAGGGAAAGGTCCGTAACGACAAACTCATCTTT.